These 15 T cell receptor beta chains originate from one sample sequenced in a study of shared clonotypes between healthy human individuals. Assay used: immunoSEQ multiplex PCR; TCRdb lists only in-frame clones, some missing. The sample has some 2 million clones, about 95% seen once. Positively selected for CCR7, the CD45RO-negative cells used as naive CD8 cells excluded terminally differentiated effector memory CD45RA+ cells. The sample was naive CD8+ T cells sorted from blood. All receptors come from a man aged 18 to 30 in good health.

The chain combines TRBV6-1 with TRBJ1-1; D may be TRBD1 (5 bases). This CDR3 is 15 amino acids long. With 4 bases removed from V and 5 bases from J, the gap between germline ends came to 17 bases. Germline CDR1 and CDR2: MNHNS and SASEGT. CDR3 DNA sequence: TGTGCCAGCAGTGCGGCAGGGCTTCTGGGGACTGAAGCTTTCTTT. Translation: CASSAAGLLGTEAFF.

The gene calls are TRBV10-1 and TRBJ2-2; no firm D call. Trimming took 8 bases from V and 5 from J, leaving 15 bases between them. CDR1 and CDR2 from the germline V gene are WNHNN and SYGVQD (reference sequence). The CDR3 covers 14 residues. The CDR3 sequence is CASEDGVGTGELFF. The CDR3 coding sequence is TGCGCCAGCGAGGATGGCGTGGGTACCGGGGAGCTGTTTTTT.

The V gene is TRBV27, the J gene TRBJ2-7; 7 nucleotides line up with TRBD2. The CDR3 contains 14 residues. Trimming took 3 bases from V and 2 from J; bases not matched to a gene: 4. Germline CDR1 MNHEY, CDR2 SMNVEV (reference sequence). The CDR3, as DNA: TGTGCCAGCAGTTTGAGGGGACTACCCTACGAGCAGTACTTC. Encoded protein: CASSLRGLPYEQYF.

The chain combines TRBV15 with TRBJ1-6; maybe TRBD1 (5 bases). The CDR3 consists of 15 residues. CDR1 LNHNV and CDR2 YYDKDF come from the germline V gene (reference sequence). Trimming stripped 5 bases from V and 7 bases from J, with 15 bases between. As DNA, the CDR3 is TGTGCCACCAGCTCAACGGGGCTAGGAAATTCACCCCTCCACTTT. Amino acids: CATSSTGLGNSPLHF.

J is TRBJ1-1 and V is TRBV7-8, with D possibly matching TRBD1 (5 bases). The germline CDR1 and CDR2 sequences are SGHVS and FQNEAQ. The CDR3 has 14 amino acids. V dropped 5 bases and J dropped 5 bases, with 15 bases sitting between them. CDR3 coding DNA: TGTGCCAGCAGCCGCCTTCCTTCAGGGACTGAAGCTTTCTTT. This codes for CASSRLPSGTEAFF.

V usage is TRBV6-5 and J usage is TRBJ2-5, with 12 nucleotides matching TRBD2. J lost 2 bases, V lost 5 bases, and 3 bases had no gene match. Germline V gene lookup returns CDR1 MNHEY and CDR2 SVGAGI. This CDR3 region has 15 residues. CDR3 nucleotide sequence: TGTGCCAGCAGTCCCGGACTAGCGGGGCAAGAGACCCAGTACTTC. The encoded protein is CASSPGLAGQETQYF.

The chain links TRBV9 to TRBJ1-4, with TRBD1 matching over 8 bases. The CDR3 extends over 14 amino acids. The V gene's germline CDR1 is SGDLS and CDR2 YYNGEE. Trimming cost V 3 bases and J 6 bases; bases outside gene matches: 4. This CDR3 is CASSAGGEDEKLFF. The CDR3 DNA reads TGTGCCAGCAGCGCAGGGGGCGAGGATGAAAAACTGTTTTTT.

The rearrangement joins TRBV11-2 to TRBJ2-3; TRBD1 aligns across 7 bases. Germline loops: CDR1 SGHAT, CDR2 FQNNGV. The length of the CDR3 is 14 residues. Losses at the gene ends were 6 bases for V and 6 bases for J; bases not matched to a gene: 9. The CDR3 is CASREPGGSDTQYF. The CDR3 DNA is TGTGCCAGCAGAGAGCCAGGGGGTTCGGATACGCAGTATTTT.

The chain joins TRBV5-4 to TRBJ2-3, with 7 bases lining up with TRBD2. Per germline, CDR1 SGHNT and CDR2 YYREEE (reference sequence). Trimming cost V 4 bases and J 6 bases; bases outside gene matches: 8. The CDR3 is made up of 14 amino acids. The CDR3 DNA reads TGTGCCAGCAGCCTGGGCGGGAGTATGGATACGCAGTATTTT. Its protein is CASSLGGSMDTQYF. The whole variable domain, remainder taken from reference TRBV5-4 and TRBJ2-3, is ETGVTQSPTHLIKTRGQQVTLRCSSQSGHNTVSWYQQALGQGPQFIFQYYREEENGRGNFPPRFSGLQFPNYSSELNVNALELDDSALYLCASSLGGSMDTQYFGPGTRLTVL.

The J gene is TRBJ2-7, the V gene TRBV28; the match to TRBD2 covers 7 bases. The germline gives CDR1 MDHEN, CDR2 SYDVKM. CDR3 length equals 14 residues. V gave up 5 bases and J gave up 2 bases; unmatched junction bases: 6. The CDR3 bases are TGTGCCAGCAGTCTCCGGGGGGTCCCCTACGAGCAGTACTTC. Protein: CASSLRGVPYEQYF.

V usage is TRBV19 and J usage is TRBJ1-2, with a tentative D call TRBD1 (6 bases). Germline V gives CDR1 LNHDA, CDR2 SQIVND (reference sequence). The V and J ends lost 5 bases and 12 bases respectively, with 13 bases between them. The CDR3 extends over 11 amino acids. CDR3 loop: CASSEQGLHTF. The CDR3 DNA sequence: TGTGCCAGTAGTGAACAGGGATTACACACCTTC.

The chain couples TRBV7-9 to TRBJ1-1; 7 nucleotides line up with TRBD1. The germline CDR1 and CDR2 sequences are SEHNR and FQNEAQ (reference sequence). Trimming at V came to 0 bases and at J to 2 bases, leaving 3 bases not matched to a gene. The length of the CDR3 is 15 residues. The CDR3 here is CASSLAPGGNTEAFF. The CDR3 bases are TGTGCCAGCAGCTTAGCCCCAGGGGGTAACACTGAAGCTTTCTTT.

To note about this clone: This same CDR3 is encoded by further DNA sequences in the sample. J is TRBJ1-1 and V is TRBV7-9; D is unresolved. The CDR3 spans 13 residues. Trimming stripped 4 bases from V and 1 base from J, with 7 bases between. Germline lookup yields CDR1 SEHNR and CDR2 FQNEAQ (reference sequence). CDR3 bases: TGTGCCAGCAGCTCGACAAGGAACACTGAAGCTTTCTTT. Residues: CASSSTRNTEAFF.

The chain is built from TRBV21-1 and TRBJ2-1; the table calls TRBD2, which could not be checked here. TRBV21-1 is recorded as a pseudogene. The CDR3 is 17 residues long. CDR3 sequence reads: CASSLTPTSGSSPEQFF. The CDR3 region has the DNA TGTGCCAGCAGCCTGACGCCGACTAGCGGGAGTTCACCCGAGCAGTTCTTC.

The rearrangement links TRBV30 to TRBJ1-6; tentative D call: TRBD1 (6 bases). The CDR3 consists of 13 residues. Germline values: CDR1 GTSNPN, CDR2 SVGIG (reference sequence). V was clipped by 4 bases and J by 7 bases, with 11 bases between them. Here the CDR3 reads CAWKGEPNSPLHF. The DNA for the CDR3 is TGTGCCTGGAAGGGGGAGCCGAATTCACCCCTCCACTTT.